Presented here are 25 T cell receptor beta chains from one specimen sequenced in a study of technical replicates of blood from a few donors (dated by TCRdb to about 2017). Preparation of the library involved the immunoSEQ multiplex PCR assay. The table comes from immuneACCESS by way of TCRdb, which keeps in-frame sequences with V and J called. Part of the clones is missing from these tables; in studies checked, under half for an unresolved V gene and the rest for unknown reasons. This sample lists about 75,000 clones; approximately 96% were detected once. Jointly, the top ten make up around 0.2% of the sample. Material: T cells isolated from PBMCs. Receptor source: a human donor in good health.

This clone was seen a single time. V is TRBV6-5 and J is TRBJ2-1, with 7 bases identical to TRBD2. The CDR3 is 16 amino acids. Germline V gene lookup returns CDR1 MNHEY and CDR2 SVGAGI. The ends lost 4 bases at V and 6 bases at J; junction bases unmatched: 12. CDR3: CASSSGTNPLTNEQFF. DNA of the CDR3: TGTGCCAGCAGTTCCGGGACTAACCCTTTGACCAATGAGCAGTTCTTC.

This chain connects TRBV11-2 to TRBJ2-5; 8 bases match TRBD1. The CDR3 loop spans 16 amino acids. V dropped 2 bases and J dropped 4; count of bases not matched to a gene: 9. Germline CDR1 reads SGHAT; CDR2 reads FQNNGV. CDR3 loop: CASSLHQSGGGETQYF. The CDR3 DNA follows: TGTGCCAGCAGCTTACATCAATCAGGGGGCGGAGAGACCCAGTACTTC.

V and J are TRBV6-1 and TRBJ1-1, with TRBD1 as a possible D gene (5 bases). V was clipped by 8 bases and J by 0 bases, with 10 bases between them. The CDR3 runs 13 residues. Per the germline V gene, CDR1 is MNHNS and CDR2 is SASEGT. This CDR3 reads CASDEGVNTEAFF. CDR3 nucleotides: TGTGCCAGCGACGAAGGGGTGAACACTGAAGCTTTCTTT.

V usage is TRBV28 and J usage is TRBJ2-6; TRBD2 aligns across 9 bases. The trim removed 1 base at V and 0 bases at J, leaving 7 bases unmatched. CDR1 is MDHEN and CDR2 is SYDVKM in the germline V gene. The CDR3 spans 19 residues. DNA of the CDR3: TGTGCCAGCAGTTTATTCCGACTAGCGGTGCACTCTGGGGCCAACGTCCTGACTTTC. It translates to CASSLFRLAVHSGANVLTF.

The gene calls are TRBV10-3 and TRBJ1-1, with 7 bases that match TRBD1. CDR3 length equals 15 residues. CDR1 ENHRY and CDR2 SYGVKD come from the germline V gene. With V trimmed by 5 bases and J by 0 bases, 6 bases remained unmatched. CDR3 sequence reads: CAISRRGQLNTEAFF. Written as DNA, the CDR3 is TGTGCCATCAGTCGACGGGGACAGTTGAACACTGAAGCTTTCTTT.

V is TRBV27 and J is TRBJ2-7, with D perhaps matching TRBD1 (5 bases). Trimming took off 5 bases at V and 0 bases at J, with 11 bases between the two ends. Germline CDR1 and CDR2: MNHEY and SMNVEV (reference sequence). The CDR3 extends over 14 amino acids. CDR3 sequence: CASSLQVASYEQYF. The CDR3, as DNA: TGTGCCAGCAGTCTACAGGTGGCCTCCTACGAGCAGTACTTC.

The chain joins TRBV18 to TRBJ1-4; unclear D gene. CDR1 is KGHSH, CDR2 LQKENI, per germline. V dropped 1 base and J dropped 6 bases, with 18 bases sitting between them. The CDR3 sequence is 17 residues long. The CDR3 DNA sequence: TGTGCCAGCTCACCACGGCACTCGGTAGGAGGAGATGAAAAACTGTTTTTT. The encoded protein is CASSPRHSVGGDEKLFF.

The V gene is TRBV5-1, the J gene TRBJ2-3; TRBD1 matches 7 bases. Germline V gene lookup returns CDR1 SGHRS and CDR2 YFSETQ. The V and J ends lost 4 bases and 6 bases, in that order; junction bases with no gene match: 8. The CDR3 spans 14 residues. CDR3 nucleotide sequence: TGCGCCAGCAGCCGAGAGGGGGCTGGGGATACGCAGTATTTT. It encodes CASSREGAGDTQYF.

The chain uses TRBV7-4 and TRBJ2-3, with D uncertain. CDR1 and CDR2 from the germline V gene are SGHVT and SQSDAQ. The CDR3 is made up of 15 amino acids. V dropped 1 base and J dropped 0 bases, with 8 bases sitting between them. The CDR3 nucleotides read TGTGCCAGCAGCTTAGACTATACTAGCACAGATACGCAGTATTTT. Protein: CASSLDYTSTDTQYF.

This chain uses TRBV9 with TRBJ2-3, with D tentatively TRBD1 (5 bases). The CDR3 runs 14 residues. The germline V and J ends were trimmed by 3 bases and 3 bases, with 11 bases remaining between them. CDR1 and CDR2 from the germline V gene are SGDLS and YYNGEE. The CDR3, as DNA: TGTGCCAGCAGCGCCAACAGGAAAACAGATACGCAGTATTTT. Residues: CASSANRKTDTQYF.

This chain links TRBV19 with TRBJ1-2, with 9 bases fitting TRBD1. V shed 3 bases, J shed 3 bases, and the junction held 8 bases outside the gene matches. The CDR3 runs 16 residues. Germline V lookup: CDR1 LNHDA, CDR2 SQIVND (reference sequence). In DNA form, the CDR3 reads TGTGCCAGTAGTATTATAGGGACAGGGTATCACTATGGCTACACCTTC. Translated: CASSIIGTGYHYGYTF.

V gene TRBV11-2 combines with J gene TRBJ2-5, with D unresolved. CDR3 length: 12 amino acids. Germline CDR1 SGHAT, CDR2 FQNNGV. Trimming stripped 5 bases from V and 4 bases from J, with 8 bases between. The CDR3 nucleotides read TGTGCCAGCAGCCCGCGGCCAGAGACCCAGTACTTC. It yields the protein CASSPRPETQYF.

The chain is built from TRBV6-1 and TRBJ2-7, with a possible D match to TRBD1 (6 bases). The CDR3 has 15 amino acids. V was clipped by 4 bases and J by 0 bases, with 13 bases between them. Germline lookup yields CDR1 MNHNS and CDR2 SASEGT. The CDR3 bases are TGTGCCAGCAGTGCCGACAGGAACTTCTCCTACGAGCAGTACTTC. It codes for CASSADRNFSYEQYF.

The chain links TRBV6-5 to TRBJ2-7; a weak D match, TRBD2 (5 bases). Per the germline V gene, CDR1 is MNHEY and CDR2 is SVGAGI. This CDR3 is built from 15 residues. Deletions cut 6 bases from V and 5 bases from J, with 20 bases between. In nucleotides, the CDR3 is TGTGCCAGCAGAATCGTTGGGCGTGCACTAGACGAGCAGTACTTC. Translated: CASRIVGRALDEQYF.

The chain uses TRBV29-1 and TRBJ2-7; a possible D gene is TRBD1 (5 bases). Per the germline V gene, CDR1 is SQVTM and CDR2 is ANQGSEA. V shed 3 bases and J shed 4 bases, with 16 bases lying between them. CDR3 size: 14 residues. This chain's CDR3 is CSVEKGRLHYEQYF. CDR3 DNA sequence: TGCAGCGTTGAGAAGGGGCGGCTCCATTACGAGCAGTACTTC.

The gene calls are TRBV19 and TRBJ2-2; 10 bases map to TRBD2. This CDR3 spans 16 amino acids. Germline V gives CDR1 LNHDA, CDR2 SQIVND (reference sequence). The J segment lost 1 base and the V segment lost 7 bases, leaving 6 bases of the junction unmatched. CDR3 protein: CASMWLAGGNTGELFF. As DNA, the CDR3 is TGTGCCAGTATGTGGTTAGCGGGAGGGAACACCGGGGAGCTGTTTTTT.

The V and J genes are TRBV10-3 and TRBJ2-2, with 10 bases aligning to TRBD2. The germline CDR1 and CDR2 sequences are ENHRY and SYGVKD. Trimming took 6 bases from V and 0 from J; bases not matched to a gene: 10. This CDR3 comprises 18 residues. The CDR3 region is CAISLYSGGYANTGELFF. The CDR3 DNA follows: TGTGCCATCAGCTTATATAGCGGGGGGTACGCGAACACCGGGGAGCTGTTTTTT.

V usage is TRBV19 and J usage is TRBJ1-2; 7 bases line up with TRBD1. The length of the CDR3 is 14 residues. CDR1 and CDR2 from the germline V gene are LNHDA and SQIVND (reference sequence). V trimming: 3 bases; J trimming: 6 bases; junction bases outside the gene matches: 7. CDR3 loop: CASSMTDRAHGYTF. CDR3 coding DNA: TGTGCCAGTAGTATGACCGACAGGGCTCATGGCTACACCTTC. Together with reference TRBV19 and TRBJ1-2, the CDR3 gives the full variable domain: DGGITQSPKYLFRKEGQNVTLSCEQNLNHDAMYWYRQDPGQGLRLIYYSQIVNDFQKGDIAEGYSVSREKKESFPLTVTSAQKNPTAFYLCASSMTDRAHGYTFGSGTRLTVV.

This clone was detected once. The chain employs TRBV11-3 and TRBJ2-3; a possible D gene is TRBD1 (5 bases). Germline values: CDR1 SGHNT, CDR2 YENEEA. V shed 0 bases and J shed 0 bases, with 7 bases lying between them. The CDR3 is 15 residues long. This chain's CDR3 is CASSLDPGSTDTQYF. CDR3 sequence (DNA): TGTGCCAGCAGCTTAGACCCAGGGAGCACAGATACGCAGTATTTT.

The chain uses TRBV4-2 and TRBJ2-7; D remains unclear. Germline assignment: CDR1 LGHNA and CDR2 YNFKEQ. The CDR3 sequence is 15 residues long. V shed 0 bases and J shed 4 bases, with 13 bases lying between them. CDR3 nucleotides: TGTGCCAGCAGCCAAGATTCCGCATCGACTTACGAGCAGTACTTC. Protein product: CASSQDSASTYEQYF.

The chain is built from TRBV4-2 and TRBJ1-5; D gene uncertain. The CDR3 runs 13 residues. Germline loops: CDR1 LGHNA, CDR2 YNFKEQ. V shed 1 base and J shed 7 bases, with 8 bases lying between them. Here the CDR3 reads CASSQGVQQPQHF. For the CDR3, the DNA is TGTGCCAGCAGCCAAGGTGTCCAACAGCCCCAGCATTTT.

The gene calls are TRBV5-1 and TRBJ1-3; 7 nucleotides align to TRBD1. The ends lost 4 bases at V and 8 bases at J; junction bases unmatched: 3. The CDR3 loop spans 12 amino acids. CDR1 is SGHRS and CDR2 is YFSETQ in the germline V gene. This CDR3 is CASSRTGDTIYF. Written as DNA, the CDR3 is TGCGCCAGCAGCCGAACAGGGGACACCATATATTTT.

The V gene is TRBV4-1, the J gene TRBJ2-1, with 7 bases aligning to TRBD2. J was trimmed by 2 bases and V by 1 base; bases with no gene match: 5. This CDR3 region has 16 residues. Germline-derived CDR1 and CDR2 are MGHRA and YSYEKL. In DNA, the CDR3 is TGCGCCAGCAGCCAAGGTGGGAGGGAGACCTACAATGAGCAGTTCTTC. Its protein is CASSQGGRETYNEQFF.

This chain connects TRBV7-6 to TRBJ2-7, with D possibly TRBD2 on 5 matching bases. CDR3 length equals 21 residues. The ends were cut back, 7 bases at V and 2 bases at J, with 36 bases in the middle. Per the germline V gene, CDR1 is SGHVS and CDR2 is FNYEAQ. CDR3 region: CASNIKRRPLITSENAYEQYF. CDR3 in DNA: TGTGCCAGCAACATAAAGCGGAGACCACTGATAACCTCAGAGAACGCCTACGAGCAGTACTTC.

The chain combines TRBV19 with TRBJ1-1; D remains ambiguous. This CDR3 has 13 residues. Trimming left V 0 bases short and J 3 bases short, with 5 bases between. Germline V gene data show CDR1 as LNHDA and CDR2 as SQIVND (reference sequence). CDR3 DNA: TGTGCCAGTAGTATAGAACCAGACACTGAAGCTTTCTTT. Protein: CASSIEPDTEAFF. The complete variable domain, with remaining parts taken from reference TRBV19 and TRBJ1-1, reads DGGITQSPKYLFRKEGQNVTLSCEQNLNHDAMYWYRQDPGQGLRLIYYSQIVNDFQKGDIAEGYSVSREKKESFPLTVTSAQKNPTAFYLCASSIEPDTEAFFGQGTRLTVV.